This note documents a single TCR beta chain sequence. It has no known antigen specificity. Within one base of it there is no much larger clone, and no base qualities were kept. Participants in the prospective study were aged about 18 to 95 years, lived in 20 to 25 United States geographic areas, and enrolled through a virtual design. In the prospective study, participants were assigned to cohorts based on the clinical history participants reported in a screening survey and a study questionnaire. Exposed participants were defined as having been in contact with someone with a PCR-confirmed or clinician-diagnosed COVID-19 case within 2 weeks of study entry. In the prospective study, whole blood, serum and a nasopharyngeal or oropharyngeal swab were collected from each participant by mobile phlebotomists. Participants in the prospective study had the option to provide additional blood draws and questionnaires over an approximately 2-month period. Prospective study blood samples were shipped either frozen or at room temperature before DNA extraction.

TCRbeta CDR3 regions were amplified from genomic DNA by means of the immunoSEQ Assay, a bias-controlled multiplex PCR. The original pipeline was this. Within the assay, amplification of reference gene primers was used to estimate how many nucleated cells each sample contained. To quantify the absolute abundance of each unique TCRbeta CDR3 rearrangement, sequence reads were collapsed and filtered. For each sample, productive Simpson clonality was calculated as the square root of Simpson's diversity index across productive rearrangements. TCRdb obtained this table from immuneACCESS and retained in-frame rearrangements with V and J assigned. These tables miss some clones; where compared with another copy, unresolved V genes account for less than half of the shortfall, and the remainder is unexplained. The V and J calls and clone size were taken over from that table, and D and trimming were inferred from the DNA. Within this sample are 250,000 or so clones, with approximately 88% of them counted one time only. Jointly, the top ten make up over 3% of the sample.

This sample is drawn from a study of blood T cell repertoires in COVID-19 (dated by TCRdb to 2019 to 2021). Background on the whole study: Samples covering the acute and convalescent phases of COVID-19 were provided by collaborators in the United States, Italy and Spain. The prospective study material was composed of cDNA or gDNA derived from T cells, B-cell-depleted T cells, or PBMCs. Subjects who had been exposed to COVID-19, were actively infected with it, or had recovered from it provided the deeply sampled blood TCRbeta repertoires that made up the dataset. The repertoires were released in a freely available public database meant as a resource for research on the immune response to SARS-CoV-2. The samples were drawn from the first 160 participants of the ongoing ImmuneRACE study and from 950 to 1,500 subjects provided by 6 global collaborators. The sample metadata nearly always contained a de-identified subject ID, COVID-19 status, age in years and sex. Where available, HLA class I and class II types were obtained from metadata supplied by the sample provider rather than from assay-based typing.

Summary of the overall study and its limitations: The quantity of clinical and demographic metadata differed by source and by participant and was supplied without curation.

The TCR originated in a woman between 35 and 50 years old who had been exposed to COVID-19. Sequenced sample: PBMCs or T cells enriched from blood (not recorded which).

The DNA sequence is given as TGTGCCAGCTCAAGCGACTATGCAGAGACCCAGTACTTC. Translated, it gives CASSSDYAETQYF. Recombination joined TRBV18 with TRBJ2-5; TRBD2 is a possible D gene, resting on 5 matching bases. The CDR3 starts with the cysteine, ends with the phenylalanine, and has 13 residues. The read is trimmed to its CDR3 DNA, 39 bases read in frame from base 1. V is cut by 5 bases and J by 4 bases, and the space between the germline ends is 11 bases. Per the germline V gene, KGHSH is the CDR1 and LQKENI is the CDR2.